This is a list of T cell receptor beta chains from one sample in a study of blood T cell repertoires in COVID-19. Produced via immunoSEQ multiplex PCR; TCRdb's table is partial and in-frame only. Here the sample spans about 250,000 clones, around 90% being singletons. What was sequenced was peripheral blood. These receptors originate from a man older than 75 with acute or convalescent COVID-19. The CDR3 runs from the conserved cysteine through the conserved F or W. The order of the fields is V gene, J gene, D gene, CDR3 length, CDR3 DNA, CDR3 protein. A D gene is named only where the DNA matches it firmly.

>TRBV19|TRBJ2-1|TRBD2|15
TGTGCCAGTAGTATGATAGCGGGCTCCTACAATGAGCAGTTCTTC
CASSMIAGSYNEQFF
>TRBV12-3/TRBV12-4|TRBJ1-2|.|12
TGTGCCAGCACCCGACTGTTCTATGGCTACACCTTC
CASTRLFYGYTF
>TRBV6-1|TRBJ1-5|.|14
TGTGCCAGCAGTGAACACTATAGCAATCAGCCCCAGCATTTT
CASSEHYSNQPQHF
>TRBV6-5|TRBJ1-2|.|15
TGTGCCAGCAGTCCCACTCGAGGGGGGGCCAGGGGCTACACCTTC
CASSPTRGGARGYTF
>TRBV7-8|TRBJ1-2|.|14
TGTGCCAGCAGCTTAGAACAGCAAATCTATGGCTACACCTTC
CASSLEQQIYGYTF
>TRBV29-1|TRBJ2-5|.|12
TGCAGCGCCCGACTAGACGGAGAGACCCAGTACTTC
CSARLDGETQYF
>TRBV3-1/TRBV3-2|TRBJ1-4|TRBD1|16
TGTGCCAGCAGCCAAGGGAGACAGGGGCCCGGGGAAAAACTGTTTTTT
CASSQGRQGPGEKLFF
>TRBV7-9|TRBJ2-5|TRBD2|16
TGTGCCAGCAGATCAACTAGCGACAGAGAGGGGGAGACCCAGTACTTC
CASRSTSDREGETQYF
>TRBV19|TRBJ2-7|.|15
TGTGCCAGTAGTGAAAACCCGCAGGCCACGTACGAGCAGTACTTC
CASSENPQATYEQYF
>TRBV6-5|TRBJ2-7|.|14
TGTGCCAGCAGTTACTCTGGCAGTACCTACGAGCAGTACTTC
CASSYSGSTYEQYF